This T cell receptor (beta chain) was profiled in a study of shared clonotypes between healthy human individuals. Researchers ran the assay at a deep level. TCRdb keeps only in-frame clones here, not all; method: immunoSEQ multiplex PCR. This repertoire shows hundreds of thousands of clones, around 96% found once; its top ten account for under 0.25%. Naive CD8 isolation took CD45RO-negative cells positively selected for CCR7 and excluded terminally differentiated effector memory CD45RA+ cells. Sequencing used naive CD8+ T cells sorted from blood. The origin of this receptor is a young man in good health.

DNA of the CDR3: TGCAGCGTTGAAGATACAGGGAAGGCCAACTATGGCTACACCTTC. Translated, it gives CSVEDTGKANYGYTF. This chain connects TRBV29-1 to TRBJ1-2; D might be TRBD1 (6 bases). From germline, CDR1 is SQVTM and CDR2 ANQGSEA. Trimming stripped 0 bases from V and 2 bases from J, with 13 bases between. This CDR3 has 15 residues. Full variable domain (remainder filled in from reference TRBV29-1 and TRBJ1-2): SAVISQKPSRDICQRGTSLTIQCQVDSQVTMMFWYRQQPGQSLTLIATANQGSEATYESGFVIDKFPISRPNLTFSTLTVSNMSPEDSSIYLCSVEDTGKANYGYTFGSGTRLTVV.